This is a list of T cell receptor beta chains from one sample in a study of cytomegalovirus exposure and HLA in healthy donors. The repertoire was sequenced with immunoSEQ multiplex PCR; TCRdb's copy has only in-frame clones and lacks some. This sample yields about 150,000 clones, of which about four fifths are seen a single time; around 5.4% belongs to the top ten. The sequenced sample was PBMCs. The receptors originated from a man aged 30 to 39 in good health and CMV-seropositive. The CDR3 runs from the conserved cysteine through the conserved F or W. D genes are given only for firm matches. Clone size, where shown, is once, few, many, or a class for clones that have expanded.

v_call: TRBV9; j_call: TRBJ1-1; d_call: .; clone_size: few; cdr3_aa: CASSMGMGATEAFF; cdr3_nt: TGTGCCAGCAGCATGGGGATGGGGGCCACTGAAGCTTTCTTT
v_call: TRBV28; j_call: TRBJ2-5; d_call: .; clone_size: .; cdr3_aa: CASSFGYGLGSFQETQYF; cdr3_nt: TGTGCCAGCAGTTTTGGTTACGGGTTGGGGAGCTTCCAAGAGACCCAGTACTTC
v_call: TRBV7-2; j_call: TRBJ2-1; d_call: .; clone_size: .; cdr3_aa: CASSLIGFNEQFF; cdr3_nt: TGTGCCAGCAGCTTAATCGGGTTTAATGAGCAGTTCTTC
v_call: TRBV28; j_call: TRBJ2-7; d_call: .; clone_size: .; cdr3_aa: CASSFRVSSYEQYF; cdr3_nt: TGTGCCAGCAGTTTCAGGGTAAGCTCCTACGAGCAGTACTTC
v_call: TRBV2; j_call: TRBJ2-1; d_call: .; clone_size: once; cdr3_aa: CASSENWAGRPEQFF; cdr3_nt: TGTGCCAGCAGTGAAAATTGGGCAGGAAGACCTGAGCAGTTCTTC
v_call: TRBV4-3; j_call: TRBJ2-5; d_call: .; clone_size: .; cdr3_aa: CASSSSHTPGETQYF; cdr3_nt: TGCGCCAGCAGCTCAAGCCATACCCCAGGGGAGACCCAGTACTTC
v_call: TRBV5-6; j_call: TRBJ1-4; d_call: .; clone_size: .; cdr3_aa: CASSTTQGEKLFF; cdr3_nt: TGTGCCAGCAGCACTACTCAGGGGGAAAAACTGTTTTTT
v_call: TRBV18; j_call: TRBJ1-5; d_call: .; clone_size: .; cdr3_aa: CASSPRPLVGDSNQPQHF; cdr3_nt: TGTGCCAGCTCACCACGACCTCTGGTAGGGGATAGCAATCAGCCCCAGCATTTT
v_call: TRBV21-1; j_call: TRBJ1-3; d_call: .; clone_size: .; cdr3_aa: CASSTPGTGAVLVSGNTIYF; cdr3_nt: TGTGCCAGCAGCACTCCCGGGACAGGGGCCGTTCTGGTCTCTGGAAACACCATATATTTT
v_call: TRBV27; j_call: TRBJ2-1; d_call: .; clone_size: .; cdr3_aa: CASSLLDEQFF; cdr3_nt: TGTGCCAGCAGTCTCCTTGATGAGCAGTTCTTC
v_call: TRBV15; j_call: TRBJ2-6; d_call: .; clone_size: .; cdr3_aa: CATSSEAVSGANGLTF; cdr3_nt: TGTGCCACCAGCAGCGAAGCAGTCTCTGGGGCCAACGGCCTGACTTTC
v_call: TRBV5-6; j_call: TRBJ2-1; d_call: TRBD2; clone_size: .; cdr3_aa: CASSLGATSGDNEQFF; cdr3_nt: TGTGCCAGCAGCTTGGGGGCTACTAGCGGGGACAATGAGCAGTTCTTC
v_call: TRBV14; j_call: TRBJ1-3; d_call: TRBD1; clone_size: .; cdr3_aa: CASSQEGSDRVTGNTIYF; cdr3_nt: TGTGCCAGCAGCCAAGAAGGTTCGGACAGGGTGACTGGAAACACCATATATTTT
v_call: TRBV28; j_call: TRBJ1-5; d_call: .; clone_size: .; cdr3_aa: CASRTFDRAYSNQPQHF; cdr3_nt: TGTGCCAGCAGAACCTTTGACAGAGCCTATAGCAATCAGCCCCAGCATTTT
v_call: TRBV19; j_call: TRBJ2-4; d_call: TRBD2; clone_size: .; cdr3_aa: CASTPGGPKNSQYF; cdr3_nt: TGTGCCAGTACCCCGGGGGGGCCCAAAAACAGTCAGTACTTC
v_call: TRBV6-5; j_call: TRBJ2-2; d_call: .; clone_size: .; cdr3_aa: CASSYRQGNGELFF; cdr3_nt: TGTGCCAGCAGTTACCGGCAGGGGAACGGGGAGCTGTTTTTT
v_call: TRBV6-5; j_call: TRBJ1-2; d_call: .; clone_size: .; cdr3_aa: CASSWAGGNYGYTF; cdr3_nt: TGTGCCAGCAGTTGGGCCGGAGGGAACTATGGCTACACCTTC
v_call: TRBV27; j_call: TRBJ1-5; d_call: .; clone_size: .; cdr3_aa: CASSLGPGVVVGNQPQHF; cdr3_nt: TGTGCCAGCAGTTTAGGGCCGGGGGTGGTCGTAGGGAATCAGCCCCAGCATTTT
v_call: TRBV7-9; j_call: TRBJ2-3; d_call: .; clone_size: .; cdr3_aa: CATGQRGGTDTQYF; cdr3_nt: TGTGCTACTGGACAGCGGGGAGGCACAGATACGCAGTATTTT
v_call: TRBV4-1; j_call: TRBJ1-4; d_call: TRBD1; clone_size: .; cdr3_aa: CASSVAGQGPEKLFF; cdr3_nt: TGCGCCAGCAGCGTAGCGGGACAGGGCCCCGAAAAACTGTTTTTT
v_call: TRBV5-1; j_call: TRBJ1-3; d_call: .; clone_size: .; cdr3_aa: CASSLDGSSGNTIYF; cdr3_nt: TGCGCCAGCAGCTTGGATGGGAGTTCCGGAAACACCATATATTTT
v_call: TRBV30; j_call: TRBJ1-2; d_call: .; clone_size: .; cdr3_aa: CAWRSPGGRQRDGYTF; cdr3_nt: TGTGCCTGGAGGTCGCCTGGAGGGAGACAGCGTGATGGCTACACCTTC
v_call: TRBV5-8; j_call: TRBJ2-3; d_call: .; clone_size: .; cdr3_aa: CASRTDSPSTDTQYF; cdr3_nt: TGTGCCAGTCGAACGGACAGCCCTAGCACAGATACGCAGTATTTT
v_call: TRBV28; j_call: TRBJ2-7; d_call: TRBD1; clone_size: once; cdr3_aa: CASSSWGTGTSEQYF; cdr3_nt: TGTGCCAGCAGTTCATGGGGGACAGGGACCTCCGAGCAGTACTTC
v_call: TRBV27; j_call: TRBJ2-7; d_call: TRBD2; clone_size: .; cdr3_aa: CASNFRTSGTYEQYF; cdr3_nt: TGTGCCAGCAATTTTCGGACTAGCGGGACCTACGAGCAGTACTTC
v_call: TRBV15; j_call: TRBJ1-2; d_call: .; clone_size: .; cdr3_aa: CATSRDGFNNYGYTF; cdr3_nt: TGTGCCACCAGCAGAGACGGGTTTAATAACTATGGCTACACCTTC
v_call: TRBV10-3; j_call: TRBJ1-2; d_call: TRBD1; clone_size: .; cdr3_aa: CAISGGTSTRDRDGYTF; cdr3_nt: TGTGCCATCAGTGGGGGAACTTCTACCCGGGACAGGGACGGCTACACCTTC
v_call: TRBV15; j_call: TRBJ1-1; d_call: TRBD1; clone_size: .; cdr3_aa: CATSKRQGVNTEAFF; cdr3_nt: TGTGCCACCAGCAAACGACAGGGAGTGAACACTGAAGCTTTCTTT
v_call: TRBV7-6; j_call: TRBJ2-5; d_call: TRBD2; clone_size: .; cdr3_aa: CASSEFTGGRETQYF; cdr3_nt: TGTGCCAGCAGCGAGTTTACGGGGGGGCGAGAGACCCAGTACTTC
v_call: TRBV29-1; j_call: TRBJ2-5; d_call: .; clone_size: .; cdr3_aa: CSSLSRSAQYF; cdr3_nt: TGCAGCTCCCTGTCCCGGTCGGCCCAGTACTTC